This note documents a single T cell receptor beta chain sequence. What it recognizes is unknown. This specimen comes from a study of T-cell memory formation after mild COVID-19. At the level of the study: TCR clusters were largely donor specific. Overall study results and limits: Contracting clones localized mainly to CM and EM when CD4+ and mainly to EMRA when CD8+. Contracting clones from day 15 to 85 had balanced CD4/CD8; later expanders favoured CD4+.

The CDR3 loop spans 15 amino acids. V was pared by 0 bases and J by 4 bases, with 11 bases between. Germline CDR1 LGHNA, CDR2 YSLEER. Constant-segment primers and 5'RACE yielded cDNA libraries for TCR alpha and TCR beta, each carrying sample barcodes and UMIs. From the 5' RACE reads, TCRdb called clonotypes with MiXCR, one entry per CDR3 protein. The sample lists about 560,000 distinct CDR3 sequences, approximately 15% occurring once. The sequencing sample was made of PBMCs or a T cell subset sorted from them (not recorded which). The chain couples TRBV4-3 to TRBJ2-3, with no clear D. The source of this sequence is an adult woman who had mild COVID-19 (a few samples of this study predate the infection). Cell type and time point are not known. As DNA, the CDR3 is TGCGCCAGCAGCCAAGACAATCTAGTATCAGATACGCAGTATTTT. Translated, it gives CASSQDNLVSDTQYF.